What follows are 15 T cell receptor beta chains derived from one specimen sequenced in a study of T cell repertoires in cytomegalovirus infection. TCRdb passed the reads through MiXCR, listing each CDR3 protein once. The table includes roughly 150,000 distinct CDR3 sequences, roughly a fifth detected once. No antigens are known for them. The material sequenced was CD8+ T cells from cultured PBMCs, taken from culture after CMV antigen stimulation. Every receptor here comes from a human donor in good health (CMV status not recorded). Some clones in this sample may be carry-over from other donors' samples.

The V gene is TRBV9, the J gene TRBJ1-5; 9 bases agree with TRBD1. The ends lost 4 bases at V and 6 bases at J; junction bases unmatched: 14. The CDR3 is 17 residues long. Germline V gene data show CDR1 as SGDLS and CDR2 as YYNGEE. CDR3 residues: CASSPSGGTGLGQPQHF. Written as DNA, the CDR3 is TGTGCCAGCAGCCCTTCCGGAGGGACAGGGTTGGGTCAGCCCCAGCATTTT.

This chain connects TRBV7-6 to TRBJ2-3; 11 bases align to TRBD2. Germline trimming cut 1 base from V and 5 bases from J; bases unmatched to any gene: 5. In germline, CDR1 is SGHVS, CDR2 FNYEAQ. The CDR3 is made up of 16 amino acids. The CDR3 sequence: CASSLELAGGEDTQYF. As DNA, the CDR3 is TGTGCCAGCAGCTTAGAATTAGCGGGGGGGGAAGATACGCAGTATTTT.

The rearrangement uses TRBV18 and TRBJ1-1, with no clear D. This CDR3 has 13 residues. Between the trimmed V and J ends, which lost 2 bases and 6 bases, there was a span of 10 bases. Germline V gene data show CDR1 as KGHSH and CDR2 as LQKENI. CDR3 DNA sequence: TGTGCCAGCTCACCAGCCGAGATTGCTGAAGCTTTCTTT. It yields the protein CASSPAEIAEAFF.

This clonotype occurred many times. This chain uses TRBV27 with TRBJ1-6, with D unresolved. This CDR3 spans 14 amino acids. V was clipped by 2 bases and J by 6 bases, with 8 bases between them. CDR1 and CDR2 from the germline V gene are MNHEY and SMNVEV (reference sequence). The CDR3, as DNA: TGTGCCAGCAGTTTAAGGGAATCTAATTCACCCCTCCACTTT. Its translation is CASSLRESNSPLHF.

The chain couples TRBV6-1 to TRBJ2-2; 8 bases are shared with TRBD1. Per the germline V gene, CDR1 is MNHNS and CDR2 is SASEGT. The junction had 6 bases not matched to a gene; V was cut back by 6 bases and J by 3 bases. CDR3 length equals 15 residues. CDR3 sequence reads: CASRPTGADTGELFF. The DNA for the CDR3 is TGTGCCAGCAGACCGACAGGGGCGGACACCGGGGAGCTGTTTTTT.

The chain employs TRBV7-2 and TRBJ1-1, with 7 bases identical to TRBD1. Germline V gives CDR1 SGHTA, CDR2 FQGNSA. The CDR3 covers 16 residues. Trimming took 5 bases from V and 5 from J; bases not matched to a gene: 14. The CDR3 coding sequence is TGTGCCAGCAGCCAGGGGGGGCACATCTTTAATACTGAAGCTTTCTTT. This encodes CASSQGGHIFNTEAFF.

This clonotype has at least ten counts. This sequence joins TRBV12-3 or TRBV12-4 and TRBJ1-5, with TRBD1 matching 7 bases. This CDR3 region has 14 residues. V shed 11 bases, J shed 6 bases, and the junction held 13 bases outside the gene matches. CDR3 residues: CASSAGGNRQPQHF. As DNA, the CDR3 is TGTGCCTCGTCAGCAGGGGGGAACCGTCAGCCCCAGCATTTT.

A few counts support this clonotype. CDR3 region: CASRLQGRNQPQHF. The CDR3, as DNA: TGTGCCAGCAGATTACAGGGACGCAATCAGCCCCAGCATTTT. The rearrangement joins TRBV7-2 to TRBJ1-5; a weak D match, TRBD1 (6 bases). The ends were cut back, 6 bases at V and 2 bases at J, with 11 bases in the middle. Germline assignment: CDR1 SGHTA and CDR2 FQGNSA. The CDR3 has 14 amino acids.

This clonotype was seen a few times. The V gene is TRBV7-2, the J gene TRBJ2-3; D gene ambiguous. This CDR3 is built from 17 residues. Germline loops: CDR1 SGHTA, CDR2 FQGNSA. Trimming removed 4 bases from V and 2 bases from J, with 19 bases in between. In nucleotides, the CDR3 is TGTGCCAGCAGCTCTCGATCAATAGCCCCGTTCACAGATACGCAGTATTTT. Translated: CASSSRSIAPFTDTQYF.

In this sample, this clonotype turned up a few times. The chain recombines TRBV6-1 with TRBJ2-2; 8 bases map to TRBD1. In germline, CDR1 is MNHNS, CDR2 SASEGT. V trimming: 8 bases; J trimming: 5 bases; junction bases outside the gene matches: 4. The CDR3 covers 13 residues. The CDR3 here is CASPYRGTGELFF. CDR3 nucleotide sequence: TGTGCCAGCCCTTACAGGGGGACCGGGGAGCTGTTTTTT.

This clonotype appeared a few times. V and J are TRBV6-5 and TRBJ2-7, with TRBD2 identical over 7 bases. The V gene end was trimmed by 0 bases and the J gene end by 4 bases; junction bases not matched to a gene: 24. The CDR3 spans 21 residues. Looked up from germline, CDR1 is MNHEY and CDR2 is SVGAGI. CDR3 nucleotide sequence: TGTGCCAGCAGTTACTCGCCTTTGGGTACGGGTTCCTCTCTAGCGGCTTACGAGCAGTACTTC. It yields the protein CASSYSPLGTGSSLAAYEQYF.

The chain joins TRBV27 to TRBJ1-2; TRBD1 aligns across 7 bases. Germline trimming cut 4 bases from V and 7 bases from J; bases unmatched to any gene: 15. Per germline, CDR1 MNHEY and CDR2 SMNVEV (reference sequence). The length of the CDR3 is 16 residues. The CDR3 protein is CASSSTRGQVLGGYTF. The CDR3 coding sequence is TGTGCCAGCAGTTCCACGAGGGGGCAAGTATTGGGTGGCTACACCTTC.

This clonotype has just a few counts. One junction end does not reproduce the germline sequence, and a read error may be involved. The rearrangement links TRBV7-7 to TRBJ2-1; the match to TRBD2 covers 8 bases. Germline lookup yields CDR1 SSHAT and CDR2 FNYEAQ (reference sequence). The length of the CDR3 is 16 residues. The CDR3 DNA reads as TGTGCTAGCAGCTTAGCGGTAGCGGGGAGATACAATGAGCAGTTCTTC. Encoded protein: CASSLAVAGRYNEQFF. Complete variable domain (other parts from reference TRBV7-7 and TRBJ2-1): GAGVSQSPRYKVTKRGQDVTLRCDPISSHATLYWYQQALGQGPEFLTYFNYEAQPDKSGLPSDRFSAERPEGSISTLTIQRTEQRDSAMYRCASSLAVAGRYNEQFFGPGTRLTVL.

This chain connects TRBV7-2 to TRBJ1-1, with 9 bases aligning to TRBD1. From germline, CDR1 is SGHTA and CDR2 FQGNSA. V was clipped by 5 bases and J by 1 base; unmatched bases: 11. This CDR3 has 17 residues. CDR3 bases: TGTGCCAGCAGCCTCACCGGACAGGGGCGCAAGAACACTGAAGCTTTCTTT. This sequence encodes CASSLTGQGRKNTEAFF.

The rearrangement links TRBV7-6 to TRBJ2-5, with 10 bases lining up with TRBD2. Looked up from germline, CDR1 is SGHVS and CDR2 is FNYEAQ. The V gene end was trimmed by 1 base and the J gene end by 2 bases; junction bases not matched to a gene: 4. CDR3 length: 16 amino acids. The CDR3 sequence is CASSLGSAGGQETQYF. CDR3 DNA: TGTGCCAGCAGCTTAGGTTCAGCGGGGGGGCAAGAGACCCAGTACTTC.